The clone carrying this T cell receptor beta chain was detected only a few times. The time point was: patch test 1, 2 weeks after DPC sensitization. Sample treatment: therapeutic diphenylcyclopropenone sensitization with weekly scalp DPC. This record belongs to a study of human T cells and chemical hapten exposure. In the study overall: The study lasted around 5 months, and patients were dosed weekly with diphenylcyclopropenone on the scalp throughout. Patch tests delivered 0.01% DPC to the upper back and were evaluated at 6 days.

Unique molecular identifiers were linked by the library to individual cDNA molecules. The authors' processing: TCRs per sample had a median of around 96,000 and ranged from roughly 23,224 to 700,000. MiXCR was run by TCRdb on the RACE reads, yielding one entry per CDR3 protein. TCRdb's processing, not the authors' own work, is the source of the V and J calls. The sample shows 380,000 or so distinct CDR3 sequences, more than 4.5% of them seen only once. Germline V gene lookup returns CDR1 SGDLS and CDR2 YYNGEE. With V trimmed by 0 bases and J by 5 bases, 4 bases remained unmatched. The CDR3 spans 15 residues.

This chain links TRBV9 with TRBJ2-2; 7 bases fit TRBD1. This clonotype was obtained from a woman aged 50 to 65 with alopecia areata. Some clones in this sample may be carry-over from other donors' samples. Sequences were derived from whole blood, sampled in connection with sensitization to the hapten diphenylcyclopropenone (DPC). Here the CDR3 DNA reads TGTGCCAGCAGCGTAGGACAGGGAAGGACCGGGGAGCTGTTTTTT. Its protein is CASSVGQGRTGELFF.